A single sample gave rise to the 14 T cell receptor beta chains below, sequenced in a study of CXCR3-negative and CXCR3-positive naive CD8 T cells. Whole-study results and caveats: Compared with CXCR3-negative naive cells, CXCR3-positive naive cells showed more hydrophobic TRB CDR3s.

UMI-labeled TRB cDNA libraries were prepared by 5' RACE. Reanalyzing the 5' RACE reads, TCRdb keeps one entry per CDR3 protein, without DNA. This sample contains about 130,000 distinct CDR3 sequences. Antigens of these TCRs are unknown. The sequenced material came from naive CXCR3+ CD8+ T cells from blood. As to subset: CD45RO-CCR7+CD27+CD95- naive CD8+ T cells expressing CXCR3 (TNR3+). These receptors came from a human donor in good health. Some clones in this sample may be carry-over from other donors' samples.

CDR3 region: CSAVAMSTEAFF. The V and J genes are TRBV20-1 and TRBJ1-1. Germline assignment: CDR1 DFQATT and CDR2 SNEGSKA (reference sequence). The CDR3 runs 12 residues.

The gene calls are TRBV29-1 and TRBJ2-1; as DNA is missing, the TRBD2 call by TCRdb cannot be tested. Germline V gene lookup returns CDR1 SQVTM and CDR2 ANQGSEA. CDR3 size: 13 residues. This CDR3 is CSAEREGQNEQFF.

CDR3 region: CSVVVTDSSPWEQYF. V and J are TRBV29-1 and TRBJ2-7; TCRdb indicates TRBD1, and absent DNA this call remains unverified. Germline CDR1 is SQVTM and CDR2 is ANQGSEA. The CDR3 has 15 amino acids.

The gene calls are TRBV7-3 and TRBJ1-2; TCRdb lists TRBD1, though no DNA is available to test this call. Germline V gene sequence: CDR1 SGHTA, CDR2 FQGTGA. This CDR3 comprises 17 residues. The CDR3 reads CASSLTSGTVEYYGYTF.

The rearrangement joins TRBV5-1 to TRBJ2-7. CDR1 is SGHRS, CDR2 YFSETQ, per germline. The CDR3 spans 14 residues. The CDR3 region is CASSLAGFTYEQYF.

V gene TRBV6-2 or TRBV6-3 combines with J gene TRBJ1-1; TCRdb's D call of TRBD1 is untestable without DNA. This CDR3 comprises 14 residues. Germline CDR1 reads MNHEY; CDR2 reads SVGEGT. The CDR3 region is CASSRQSMVTEAFF.

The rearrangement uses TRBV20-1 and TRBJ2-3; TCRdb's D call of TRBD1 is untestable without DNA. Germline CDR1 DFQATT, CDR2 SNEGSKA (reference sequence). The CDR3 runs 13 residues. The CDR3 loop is CSARGGLGAEQYF.

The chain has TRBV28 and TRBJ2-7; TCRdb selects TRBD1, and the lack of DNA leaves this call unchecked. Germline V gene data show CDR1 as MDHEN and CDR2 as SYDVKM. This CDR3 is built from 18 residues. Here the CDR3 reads CASSYHPLGRAGDYEQYF.

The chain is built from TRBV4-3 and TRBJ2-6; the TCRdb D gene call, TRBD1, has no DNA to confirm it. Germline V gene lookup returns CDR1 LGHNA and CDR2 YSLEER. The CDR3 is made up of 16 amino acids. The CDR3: CASSQKRGSGANVLTF.

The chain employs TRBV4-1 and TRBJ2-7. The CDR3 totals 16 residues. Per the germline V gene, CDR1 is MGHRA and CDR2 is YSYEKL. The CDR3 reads CASSQDRAGGSYEQYF.

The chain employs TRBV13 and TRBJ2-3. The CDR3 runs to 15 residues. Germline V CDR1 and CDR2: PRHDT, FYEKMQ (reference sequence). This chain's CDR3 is CASSQAGGMTDTQYF.

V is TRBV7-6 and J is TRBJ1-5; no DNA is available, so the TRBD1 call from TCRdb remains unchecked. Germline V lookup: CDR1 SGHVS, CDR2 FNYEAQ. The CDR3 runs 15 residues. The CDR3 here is CASSLIAGSNQPQHF.

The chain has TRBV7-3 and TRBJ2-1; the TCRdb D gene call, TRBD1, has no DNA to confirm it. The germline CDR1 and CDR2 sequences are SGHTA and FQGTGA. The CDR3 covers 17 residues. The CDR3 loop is CASSLTRADRGYNEQFF.

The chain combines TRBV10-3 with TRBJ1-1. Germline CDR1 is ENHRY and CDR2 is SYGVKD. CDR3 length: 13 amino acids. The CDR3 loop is CAISEALNAEAFF.